Below, 24 T cell receptor beta chains from the same sample are listed, as sequenced in a study of T cell repertoires in cytomegalovirus infection. MiXCR was run by TCRdb on the reads, yielding one entry per CDR3 protein. The sample consists of around 630,000 distinct CDR3 sequences, 20% to 30% of them appearing once. The specimen sequenced was CD8+ T cells from PBMCs. These receptors were obtained from a human donor in good health (CMV status not recorded). Some clones in this sample may be carry-over from other donors' samples.

This clonotype occurred a few times. V gene TRBV6-5 combines with J gene TRBJ1-1, with a possible D match to TRBD1 (6 bases). V dropped 2 bases and J dropped 4 bases, with 20 bases sitting between them. The CDR3 is 17 residues long. CDR1 is MNHEY and CDR2 is SVGAGI in the germline V gene. The CDR3 loop reads CASSYIRGPTELTEAFF. The CDR3, as DNA: TGTGCCAGCAGTTACATCAGGGGCCCGACAGAACTCACTGAAGCTTTCTTT.

This chain uses TRBV2 with TRBJ2-3; the D gene could be TRBD1 or TRBD2 (5 bases each). The CDR3 has 13 amino acids. Trimming removed 8 bases at V and 3 bases at J, with 12 bases between. The germline V gene encodes CDR1 SNHLY and CDR2 FYNNEI. The CDR3 DNA follows: TGTGCCAGCTTTTGGGACCTGACAGATACGCAGTATTTT. It is translated as CASFWDLTDTQYF.

This chain connects TRBV20-1 to TRBJ1-2; TRBD1 agrees at 7 bases. The CDR3 runs to 16 residues. The V gene's germline CDR1 is DFQATT and CDR2 SNEGSKA (reference sequence). The trim removed 2 bases at V and 0 bases at J, leaving 9 bases unmatched. CDR3 DNA: TGCAGTGCTAGATCCCGGACAGGAGAAACTAACTATGGCTACACCTTC. This gives the protein CSARSRTGETNYGYTF.

The rearrangement joins TRBV5-5 to TRBJ2-7, with a tentative D call TRBD1 (7 bases). V was pared by 6 bases and J by 7 bases, with 17 bases between. Germline CDR1 and CDR2: SGHKS and YYEKEE (reference sequence). CDR3 length equals 13 residues. CDR3 region: CASMFRGELEQYF. The CDR3 nucleotides read TGTGCCAGCATGTTCAGGGGGGAACTTGAGCAGTACTTC.

This clonotype has a handful of counts. The chain is built from TRBV20-1 and TRBJ2-7; TRBD1 matches at 7 bases. CDR1 and CDR2 (germline): DFQATT, SNEGSKA (reference sequence). The CDR3 sequence is 14 residues long. V lost 0 bases to trimming and J lost 3 bases; unmatched junction nucleotides: 5. The CDR3 is CSARDQHRGYEQYF. The DNA for the CDR3 is TGCAGTGCTAGAGATCAGCACAGGGGCTACGAGCAGTACTTC.

This clonotype was picked up a small number of times. The chain combines TRBV19 with TRBJ2-7; D unresolved. V lost 1 base, J lost 0 bases, and 10 bases lay in between. Germline V CDR1 and CDR2: LNHDA, SQIVND (reference sequence). The CDR3 runs 15 residues. CDR3 coding DNA: TGTGCCAGTAGTATAGTAACGGATCTCTCCTACGAGCAGTACTTC. Its protein is CASSIVTDLSYEQYF.

The chain couples TRBV14 to TRBJ2-7; 9 bases are a match to TRBD1. CDR3 length: 15 amino acids. V dropped 4 bases and J dropped 4; count of bases not matched to a gene: 8. Per germline, CDR1 SGHDN and CDR2 FVKESK. Written as DNA, the CDR3 is TGTGCCAGCAGCCGACCCGGGACAGGGAGTTACGAGCAGTACTTC. It codes for CASSRPGTGSYEQYF.

The chain couples TRBV25-1 to TRBJ2-5; D gene unclear. V was pared by 4 bases and J by 5 bases, with 14 bases between. This CDR3 comprises 14 residues. The germline V gene encodes CDR1 MGHDK and CDR2 SYGVNS. CDR3 sequence: CASSAAPKEETQYF. The CDR3 region has the DNA TGTGCCAGCAGTGCCGCGCCGAAGGAGGAGACCCAGTACTTC.

The chain joins TRBV5-1 to TRBJ2-1; the D gene could be TRBD1 or TRBD2 (5 bases each). The V end lost 7 bases, the J end lost 6 bases, and 11 bases lay between the germline ends. Germline V gene lookup returns CDR1 SGHRS and CDR2 YFSETQ. The length of the CDR3 is 12 residues. The CDR3 here is CASRDPSNEQFF. CDR3 sequence (DNA): TGCGCCAGCCGGGACCCCTCCAATGAGCAGTTCTTC.

J is TRBJ1-2 and V is TRBV29-1, with no clear D. The CDR3 is made up of 14 amino acids. V was cut by 6 bases and J by 2 bases, with 16 bases left in between. Looked up from germline, CDR1 is SQVTM and CDR2 is ANQGSEA. CDR3 sequence (DNA): TGCAGCGTCCTCCCCGTCCCAGGAAACTATGGCTACACCTTC. Residues: CSVLPVPGNYGYTF.

The rearrangement joins TRBV20-1 to TRBJ2-2; D call uncertain. There are 13 residues in the CDR3. From germline, CDR1 is DFQATT and CDR2 SNEGSKA (reference sequence). Deletions cut 1 base from V and 6 bases from J, with 9 bases between. The CDR3 sequence: CSARGSEPGELFF. In DNA form, the CDR3 reads TGCAGTGCTAGAGGGAGCGAGCCCGGGGAGCTGTTTTTT.

This clonotype has a single count. This may come from a read error, since a much larger clone is one base off. This sequence joins TRBV29-1 and TRBJ2-6, with D hard to call. The CDR3 runs 14 residues. Germline-derived CDR1 and CDR2 are SQVTM and ANQGSEA. DNA of the CDR3: TGCAGCGTTGAAACGCCTGCTGGGACCAACGTCCTGACTTTC. Translation gives CSVETPAGTNVLTF.

This chain joins TRBV15 and TRBJ1-5; no clear D gene. Deletions cut 3 bases from V and 0 bases from J, with 12 bases between. Per the germline V gene, CDR1 is LNHNV and CDR2 is YYDKDF (reference sequence). There are 16 residues in the CDR3. The CDR3 nucleotides are TGTGCCACCAGCAGTAAACCAACGGATAGCAATCAGCCCCAGCATTTT. Translating it yields CATSSKPTDSNQPQHF.

The gene calls are TRBV19 and TRBJ1-1, with 12 bases lining up with TRBD1. Germline lookup yields CDR1 LNHDA and CDR2 SQIVND (reference sequence). The CDR3 covers 15 residues. The trim removed 7 bases at V and 5 bases at J, leaving 8 bases unmatched. The CDR3: CASIWGQGAGTEAFF. As DNA, the CDR3 is TGTGCCAGTATATGGGGACAGGGGGCTGGGACTGAAGCTTTCTTT.

The J gene is TRBJ2-1, the V gene TRBV27; 8 nucleotides match TRBD2. Per the germline V gene, CDR1 is MNHEY and CDR2 is SMNVEV (reference sequence). The CDR3 has 16 residues. J gave up 3 bases and V 0 bases, and 4 bases lay outside the gene matches. The CDR3 is CASSLSLAGGYNEQFF. The CDR3 DNA sequence: TGTGCCAGCAGTTTATCTCTAGCGGGCGGCTACAATGAGCAGTTCTTC.

CDR3 region: CASSQTLNEQFF. The CDR3 DNA sequence: TGTGCCAGCAGCCAGACGTTGAATGAGCAGTTCTTC. The chain combines TRBV25-1 with TRBJ2-1; D is undetermined. V dropped 6 bases and J dropped 7 bases, with 10 bases sitting between them. In germline, CDR1 is MGHDK, CDR2 SYGVNS. This CDR3 is built from 12 residues. The full variable domain, completed using reference TRBV25-1 and TRBJ2-1, is EADIYQTPRYLVIGTGKKITLECSQTMGHDKMYWYQQDPGMELHLIHYSYGVNSTEKGDLSSESTVSRIRTEHFPLTLESARPSHTSQYLCASSQTLNEQFFGPGTRLTVL.

This clonotype has a handful of counts. V usage is TRBV5-5 and J usage is TRBJ2-1, with a tentative D call TRBD1 (6 bases). Trimming left V 2 bases short and J 7 bases short, with 13 bases between. The CDR3 has 14 residues. Looked up from germline, CDR1 is SGHKS and CDR2 is YYEKEE (reference sequence). The CDR3 is CASSLHRAGNEQFF. In nucleotides, the CDR3 is TGTGCCAGCAGCTTACACAGGGCAGGTAATGAGCAGTTCTTC.

This clonotype occurred once. The V call is TRBV7-6, the J call TRBJ1-4; D might be TRBD1 (5 bases). The V and J ends lost 5 bases and 5 bases respectively, with 18 bases between them. The CDR3 loop spans 16 amino acids. Germline loops: CDR1 SGHVS, CDR2 FNYEAQ. The DNA of the CDR3 is TGTGCCAGCAGCCCACCCCTTTCCTGGGGGAATGAAAAACTGTTTTTT. This sequence encodes CASSPPLSWGNEKLFF.

This clonotype was counted at least ten times. The gene calls are TRBV5-6 and TRBJ2-1, with D perhaps matching TRBD2 (5 bases). Per the germline V gene, CDR1 is SGHDT and CDR2 is YYEEEE. The ends were cut back, 2 bases at V and 8 bases at J, with 8 bases in the middle. The CDR3 length is 12 residues. CDR3 sequence (DNA): TGTGCCAGCAGCTTCATGGAGGATGAGCAGTTCTTC. Residues: CASSFMEDEQFF.

This clonotype was found a few times. The V call is TRBV6-6, the J call TRBJ1-4; 11 bases map to TRBD1. The germline V gene has CDR1 MNHNY and CDR2 SVGAGI (reference sequence). With 5 bases clipped from V and 3 bases from J, the junction kept 2 bases outside the gene matches. This CDR3 comprises 15 residues. CDR3 sequence (DNA): TGTGCCAGCAGTACGGACAGGGGGCCTAATGAAAAACTGTTTTTT. Its protein product is CASSTDRGPNEKLFF.

This clonotype was seen a few times. The chain combines TRBV5-4 with TRBJ2-7; TRBD1 matches at 9 bases. The V segment lost 5 bases and the J segment 5 bases; nucleotides outside the gene matches: 11. This CDR3 is 15 amino acids long. CDR1 SGHNT and CDR2 YYREEE come from the germline V gene (reference sequence). DNA for the CDR3: TGTGCCAGCAGAGGGGGGACAGGGAATGGCGACGAGCAGTACTTC. Amino acids: CASRGGTGNGDEQYF.

This clonotype has ten or more counts. The chain links TRBV7-2 to TRBJ2-7, with a weak D call TRBD1 (6 bases). V lost 5 bases, J lost 6 bases, and 11 bases lay in between. The CDR3 sequence is 12 residues long. The germline CDR1 and CDR2 sequences are SGHTA and FQGNSA. The CDR3 reads CASSPGAGEQYF. CDR3 nucleotides: TGTGCCAGCAGCCCAGGGGCGGGCGAGCAGTACTTC.

This clonotype was detected ten times or more. This chain joins TRBV7-2 and TRBJ1-1; D is unclear. The ends were cut back, 5 bases at V and 3 bases at J, with 10 bases in the middle. The length of the CDR3 is 13 residues. In germline, CDR1 is SGHTA, CDR2 FQGNSA. For the CDR3, the DNA is TGTGCCAGCAGCCCAGCATCGGACACTGAAGCTTTCTTT. Protein sequence: CASSPASDTEAFF. Looking up the rest from reference TRBV7-2 and TRBJ1-1 gives the full variable domain: GAGVSQSPSNKVTEKGKDVELRCDPISGHTALYWYRQSLGQGLEFLIYFQGNSAPDKSGLPSDRFSAERTGGSVSTLTIQRTQQEDSAVYLCASSPASDTEAFFGQGTRLTVV.

The chain joins TRBV7-6 to TRBJ2-3; 12 positions agree with TRBD2. The CDR3 is 21 residues long. CDR1 is SGHVS, CDR2 FNYEAQ, per germline. Trimming took 2 bases from V and 1 from J; bases not matched to a gene: 16. In nucleotides, the CDR3 is TGTGCCAGCAGCTTACCTCCGGGACTAGCGGGTCCGGGCGCTGGCACAGATACGCAGTATTTT. Translated, it gives CASSLPPGLAGPGAGTDTQYF.